Below, 28 T cell receptor beta chains from the same sample are listed, as sequenced in a study of cytomegalovirus exposure and HLA in healthy donors. The primer mix had 60 Vbeta and 13 Jbeta primers. The table came from immunoSEQ multiplex PCR; TCRdb's copy has only in-frame clones and leaves some out. The table has around 130,000 clones, over 50% seen once. What was sequenced was PBMCs. The source is a woman aged 40 to 49 in good health and CMV-seropositive.

V and J are TRBV10-3 and TRBJ2-3, with D perhaps TRBD1 (5 bases). The length of the CDR3 is 14 residues. The germline V gene encodes CDR1 ENHRY and CDR2 SYGVKD. V was pared by 1 base and J by 4 bases, with 9 bases between. The CDR3, as DNA: TGTGCCATCAGTGAGTGGCAGGGCGCAGATACGCAGTATTTT. Translating gives CAISEWQGADTQYF.

There are a few counts of this clone. This chain links TRBV28 with TRBJ1-5; unclear D gene. The CDR3 loop spans 14 amino acids. Germline CDR1 is MDHEN and CDR2 is SYDVKM. Trimming took 2 bases from V and 3 from J, leaving 8 bases between them. The CDR3 DNA follows: TGTGCCAGCAGTTTAGAACAGTACAATCAGCCCCAGCATTTT. This translates into CASSLEQYNQPQHF.

This chain uses TRBV19 with TRBJ2-7; 7 bases match TRBD1. There are 13 residues in the CDR3. The germline gives CDR1 LNHDA, CDR2 SQIVND (reference sequence). The V and J ends lost 5 bases and 5 bases, in that order; junction bases with no gene match: 6. The CDR3 nucleotides are TGTGCCAGTAGTCCGGGACAGCCCCACGAGCAGTACTTC. It translates to CASSPGQPHEQYF.

The chain joins TRBV6-8 to TRBJ2-5; 11 positions agree with TRBD2. Germline CDR1 reads MNHGY; CDR2 reads SAAAGT. CDR3 size: 17 residues. With V trimmed by 2 bases and J by 5 bases, 10 bases remained unmatched. The CDR3 DNA reads TGTGCCAGCAGTTACCGTTCGGGTAGCGGGGGGGAGGAGACCCAGTACTTC. Amino acids: CASSYRSGSGGEETQYF.

This clone has a handful of counts. V usage is TRBV27 and J usage is TRBJ2-5; D unresolved. Near its end, the DNA agrees better with TRBJ2-7, so the J call may be wrong. This CDR3 is built from 13 residues. CDR1 and CDR2 (germline): MNHEY, SMNVEV (reference sequence). The DNA for the CDR3 is TGTGCCAGCAGTTTGGTCCCTTCATACGAGCAGTACTTC. It is translated as CASSLVPSYEQYF.

This clone was recorded a few times. The chain carries TRBV29-1 and TRBJ2-2, with a possible D match to TRBD2 (6 bases). The CDR3 contains 14 residues. The V gene's germline CDR1 is SQVTM and CDR2 ANQGSEA. With 4 bases removed from V and 6 bases from J, the gap between germline ends came to 15 bases. Here the CDR3 reads CSVGGDVGAGELFF. DNA for the CDR3: TGCAGCGTTGGGGGGGACGTTGGCGCCGGGGAGCTGTTTTTT.

The chain combines TRBV29-1 with TRBJ1-1; 8 bases align to TRBD1. The trim removed 6 bases at V and 6 bases at J, leaving 9 bases unmatched. This CDR3 contains 13 residues. Per germline, CDR1 SQVTM and CDR2 ANQGSEA. CDR3: CSVGQARGAEAFF. Written as DNA, the CDR3 is TGCAGCGTGGGACAGGCCCGAGGCGCTGAAGCTTTCTTT.

This clone has a handful of counts. The V call is TRBV6-5, the J call TRBJ2-7; TRBD1 agrees at 9 bases. Losses at the gene ends were 5 bases for V and 6 bases for J; bases not matched to a gene: 8. The length of the CDR3 is 14 residues. Looked up from germline, CDR1 is MNHEY and CDR2 is SVGAGI. This CDR3 is CASSKGTGRIEQYF. The CDR3 DNA follows: TGTGCCAGCAGTAAGGGGACAGGGCGGATCGAGCAGTACTTC.

V usage is TRBV27 and J usage is TRBJ2-2; a weak D match, TRBD2 (6 bases). This CDR3 spans 17 amino acids. V was pared by 2 bases and J by 4 bases, with 17 bases between. CDR1 is MNHEY and CDR2 is SMNVEV in the germline V gene (reference sequence). The CDR3 loop is CASSLGVGWGGTGELFF. The DNA for the CDR3 is TGTGCCAGCAGTTTAGGAGTAGGCTGGGGAGGCACCGGGGAGCTGTTTTTT.

The V and J genes are TRBV15 and TRBJ1-1; no clear D gene. V was trimmed by 0 bases and J by 4 bases, leaving 15 bases between them. The V gene's germline CDR1 is LNHNV and CDR2 YYDKDF (reference sequence). CDR3 length: 16 residues. The CDR3: CATSRDHRTESTEAFF. CDR3 DNA sequence: TGTGCCACCAGCAGAGATCATAGGACTGAGTCCACTGAAGCTTTCTTT.

This clone was seen only a few times. The chain carries TRBV27 and TRBJ1-2; TRBD1 matches at 7 bases. This CDR3 contains 14 residues. V shed 2 bases, J shed 5 bases, and the junction held 5 bases outside the gene matches. CDR1 and CDR2 from the germline V gene are MNHEY and SMNVEV (reference sequence). The CDR3 DNA follows: TGTGCCAGCAGTTTAAGCCCAGGGGGGTATGGCTACACCTTC. Encoded protein: CASSLSPGGYGYTF.

There are a few counts of this clone. The gene calls are TRBV19 and TRBJ2-7, with 10 bases identical to TRBD1. The CDR3 sequence is 15 residues long. The V and J ends lost 5 bases and 2 bases, in that order; junction bases with no gene match: 6. Per germline, CDR1 LNHDA and CDR2 SQIVND (reference sequence). CDR3 in DNA: TGTGCCAGTAGTTCCGGACAGGGGGAGGCCTACGAGCAGTACTTC. Its translation is CASSSGQGEAYEQYF.

The chain joins TRBV6-1 to TRBJ1-4, with D possibly being TRBD1 (5 bases). Trimming left V 7 bases short and J 14 bases short, with 23 bases between. Germline loops: CDR1 MNHNS, CDR2 SASEGT. The CDR3 has 14 amino acids. The CDR3 bases are TGTGCCAGCACCAAGACAGTACTCGGCCGTGACCTGTTTTTT. Its translation: CASTKTVLGRDLFF.

This clone has just one count. The chain employs TRBV30 and TRBJ2-1; 8 positions agree with TRBD2. This CDR3 has 14 amino acids. Germline-derived CDR1 and CDR2 are GTSNPN and SVGIG (reference sequence). Trimming removed 0 bases from V and 9 bases from J; junction bases left unmatched: 7. The CDR3 region has the DNA TGTGCCTGGAGTGTACGGGAGGGCCGGGGTGAGCAGTTCTTC. Translated: CAWSVREGRGEQFF.

V gene TRBV7-9 combines with J gene TRBJ2-7; TRBD2 matches 8 bases. V lost 5 bases, J lost 0 bases, and 6 bases stayed unmatched. The germline V gene has CDR1 SEHNR and CDR2 FQNEAQ (reference sequence). This CDR3 region has 15 residues. CDR3 sequence (DNA): TGTGCCAGCAGCCTTAGCGGGGCGAGCTCCTACGAGCAGTACTTC. Its translation: CASSLSGASSYEQYF.

The chain links TRBV6-5 to TRBJ1-1; D is possibly TRBD1 (6 bases). The ends were cut back, 1 base at V and 0 bases at J, with 6 bases in the middle. This CDR3 is 14 amino acids long. The germline V gene encodes CDR1 MNHEY and CDR2 SVGAGI. The CDR3 reads CASSYYRVNTEAFF. Written as DNA, the CDR3 is TGTGCCAGCAGTTACTACAGGGTGAACACTGAAGCTTTCTTT.

Comments on this clone: The junction and the germline gene differ at one end; a read error may be behind it. The V gene is TRBV29-1, the J gene TRBJ1-2; D unclear. Germline loops: CDR1 SQVTM, CDR2 ANQGSEA. The CDR3 spans 13 residues. The CDR3 protein is CSVGEPGNYGYPF. The CDR3 DNA sequence: TGCAGCGTTGGAGAACCGGGGAACTATGGCTACCCCTTC.

The chain employs TRBV19 and TRBJ2-5; 11 nucleotides match TRBD2. Trimming took 5 bases from V and 4 from J; bases not matched to a gene: 9. The CDR3 has 16 residues. Per the germline V gene, CDR1 is LNHDA and CDR2 is SQIVND (reference sequence). The CDR3 sequence is CASSPFKTSGAETQYF. CDR3 nucleotides: TGTGCCAGTAGTCCCTTCAAGACTAGCGGGGCAGAGACCCAGTACTTC.

The chain has TRBV5-1 and TRBJ1-2; possible D gene TRBD1, 6 bases. Germline V gene data show CDR1 as SGHRS and CDR2 as YFSETQ. There are 14 residues in the CDR3. V dropped 5 bases and J dropped 2 bases, with 13 bases sitting between them. The CDR3 loop reads CASRDRTTNYGYTF. Here the CDR3 DNA reads TGCGCCAGCAGGGACAGAACCACGAACTATGGCTACACCTTC.

This clone was seen a single time. The chain uses TRBV11-2 and TRBJ1-2, with TRBD1 matching 9 bases. CDR3 length: 17 amino acids. CDR1 and CDR2 from the germline V gene are SGHAT and FQNNGV. V was clipped by 1 base and J by 8 bases; unmatched bases: 14. CDR3 bases: TGTGCCAGCAGCTTAGTCGCTGACAGGGGGGTTTCGAAAGGCTACACCTTC. This gives the protein CASSLVADRGVSKGYTF.

The rearrangement links TRBV28 to TRBJ2-1, with TRBD2 matching over 8 bases. This CDR3 region has 13 residues. V was clipped by 6 bases and J by 9 bases; unmatched bases: 7. CDR1 is MDHEN, CDR2 SYDVKM, per germline. DNA for the CDR3: TGTGCCAGCAGGAGTAGCGGGAAACTTGAGCAGTTCTTC. Translated, it gives CASRSSGKLEQFF.

This chain links TRBV10-2 with TRBJ2-7, with D uncertain. The CDR3 covers 14 residues. Trimming removed 4 bases from V and 0 bases from J, with 10 bases in between. The germline V gene encodes CDR1 WSHSY and CDR2 SAAADI. The CDR3 spells CASSGVASSYEQYF. DNA for the CDR3: TGCGCCAGCAGTGGTGTGGCAAGCTCCTACGAGCAGTACTTC.

The rearrangement links TRBV6-1 to TRBJ2-2; D not resolved. The germline V gene has CDR1 MNHNS and CDR2 SASEGT. The length of the CDR3 is 13 residues. The ends were cut back, 0 bases at V and 5 bases at J, with 4 bases in the middle. The CDR3 reads CASSEAETGELFF. The DNA of the CDR3 is TGTGCCAGCAGTGAAGCAGAGACCGGGGAGCTGTTTTTT.

The chain recombines TRBV30 with TRBJ2-7, with 7 nucleotides matching TRBD1. The CDR3 contains 15 residues. Germline trimming cut 2 bases from V and 5 bases from J; bases unmatched to any gene: 12. From germline, CDR1 is GTSNPN and CDR2 SVGIG (reference sequence). The CDR3 reads CAWSRGTGVRHEQYF. The CDR3 nucleotides read TGTGCCTGGAGTCGGGGTACAGGGGTTCGACACGAGCAGTACTTC.

This chain links TRBV28 with TRBJ2-7; the D is unclear. The CDR3 runs to 12 residues. Germline V lookup: CDR1 MDHEN, CDR2 SYDVKM. Trimming cost V 2 bases and J 3 bases, with 5 bases left between them. The CDR3, as DNA: TGTGCCAGCAGTTTAACCGGCTACGAGCAGTACTTC. This encodes CASSLTGYEQYF.

This sequence joins TRBV29-1 and TRBJ1-2; the D is unclear. This CDR3 contains 12 residues. The germline V gene has CDR1 SQVTM and CDR2 ANQGSEA. Trimming stripped 2 bases from V and 3 bases from J, with 7 bases between. The CDR3 here is CSVERQDYGYTF. CDR3 in DNA: TGCAGCGTTGAAAGGCAGGACTATGGCTACACCTTC.

A few counts support this clone. The gene calls are TRBV28 and TRBJ1-1, with 12 bases matching TRBD1. J was trimmed by 7 bases and V by 7 bases; bases with no gene match: 10. Germline lookup yields CDR1 MDHEN and CDR2 SYDVKM. This CDR3 contains 15 residues. CDR3 sequence: CASTPPGQGAVEAFF. The DNA for the CDR3 is TGTGCCAGCACCCCCCCGGGACAGGGGGCTGTTGAAGCTTTCTTT.

The gene calls are TRBV19 and TRBJ1-5, with D maybe TRBD1 (5 bases). The CDR3 totals 16 residues. V lost 7 bases to trimming and J lost 1 base, with 17 bases between them. Germline lookup yields CDR1 LNHDA and CDR2 SQIVND (reference sequence). The CDR3 loop is CASTLVGGESNQPQHF. The CDR3 region has the DNA TGTGCCAGTACCCTAGTGGGGGGGGAAAGCAATCAGCCCCAGCATTTT. Drawing the rest from reference TRBV19 and TRBJ1-5, the complete variable domain is DGGITQSPKYLFRKEGQNVTLSCEQNLNHDAMYWYRQDPGQGLRLIYYSQIVNDFQKGDIAEGYSVSREKKESFPLTVTSAQKNPTAFYLCASTLVGGESNQPQHFGDGTRLSIL.